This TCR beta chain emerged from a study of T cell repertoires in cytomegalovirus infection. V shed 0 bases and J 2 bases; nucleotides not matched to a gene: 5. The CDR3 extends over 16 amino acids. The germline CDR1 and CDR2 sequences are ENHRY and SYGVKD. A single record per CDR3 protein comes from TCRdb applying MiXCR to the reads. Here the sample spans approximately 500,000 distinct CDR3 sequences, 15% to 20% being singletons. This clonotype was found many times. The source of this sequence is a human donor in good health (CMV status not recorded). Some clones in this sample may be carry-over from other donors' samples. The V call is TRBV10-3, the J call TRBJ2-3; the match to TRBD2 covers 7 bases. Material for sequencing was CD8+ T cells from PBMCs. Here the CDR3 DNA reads TGTGCCATCAGTGAGTCTGGGGAGGGTTACACAGATACGCAGTATTTT. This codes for CAISESGEGYTDTQYF.